This TCR beta chain appears in the sequencing data of a study of blood T cell repertoires in COVID-19. Study at large: The United States, Italy and Spain supplied acute and convalescent COVID-19 samples. T cells, B-cell-depleted T cells, or PBMCs supplied cDNA or gDNA.

This CDR3 is built from 15 residues. After removal of 3 bases from V and 2 bases from J, the junction contained 5 bases not matched to a gene. Germline V gene lookup returns CDR1 SGHRS and CDR2 YFSETQ. Original processing notes: Researchers report that nucleated cell counts were estimated from reference gene primer amplification. Data came from immunoSEQ multiplex PCR; TCRdb stores just in-frame clones and leaves some out. For V, J and clone size, that table is used; D and trimming come from the DNA. This sample carries around 120,000 clones, approximately 87% of them seen once, and the ten largest clones take just under 30%.

The sample was peripheral blood. The receptor comes from a woman aged 70 to 79 with acute or convalescent COVID-19. This sequence joins TRBV5-1 and TRBJ2-1; TRBD1 agrees at 7 bases. The CDR3 nucleotides read TGCGCCAGCAGCTCAGCCGGGACAGCCTACAATGAGCAGTTCTTC. Amino acids: CASSSAGTAYNEQFF.